These 20 T cell receptor beta chains share one sample of origin, sequenced in a study of T-cell memory formation after mild COVID-19. TCRdb analysed the 5' RACE reads with MiXCR anew, one entry per CDR3 protein. This sample has 65,000 to 90,000 distinct CDR3 sequences, with 11% to 15% found just once. The sequencing sample was made of PBMCs or a T cell subset sorted from them (not recorded which). The receptor set was obtained from an adult woman who had mild COVID-19 (a few samples of this study predate the infection). Cell type and time point are not known.

This clonotype was counted only a few times. The chain combines TRBV6-2 or TRBV6-3 with TRBJ2-1; no reliable D call. The CDR3 has 12 residues. Trimming removed 2 bases at V and 8 bases at J, with 7 bases between. Germline loops: CDR1 MNHEY, CDR2 SVGEGT. In DNA, the CDR3 is TGTGCCAGCAGTTACAGCCACGATGAGCAGTTCTTC. This encodes CASSYSHDEQFF.

This clonotype was counted between two and nine times. The chain combines TRBV5-1 with TRBJ2-3, with a tentative D call TRBD2 (7 bases). The V end lost 5 bases, the J end lost 1 base, and 23 bases lay between the germline ends. Germline V gene data show CDR1 as SGHRS and CDR2 as YFSETQ. This CDR3 is 18 amino acids long. This CDR3 reads CASSFRGDTRTGTDTQYF. The CDR3 bases are TGCGCCAGCAGTTTTCGGGGGGACACCCGAACAGGCACAGATACGCAGTATTTT.

This clonotype was observed a handful of times. J is TRBJ2-5 and V is TRBV7-9; the D gene could be TRBD1 or TRBD2 (5 bases each). Trimming removed 5 bases at V and 3 bases at J, with 13 bases between. The CDR3 covers 14 residues. CDR1 is SEHNR, CDR2 FQNEAQ, per germline (reference sequence). CDR3: CASSNRGGEETQYF. DNA for the CDR3: TGTGCCAGCAGCAATCGGGGCGGAGAAGAGACCCAGTACTTC.

This clonotype was picked up a small number of times. The rearrangement uses TRBV4-1 and TRBJ2-5; 8 nucleotides agree with TRBD2. Germline V CDR1 and CDR2: MGHRA, YSYEKL. The CDR3 loop spans 15 amino acids. The ends lost 0 bases at V and 4 bases at J; junction bases unmatched: 4. In DNA, the CDR3 is TGCGCCAGCAGCCAAGATAGCGGGGAGGTAGAGACCCAGTACTTC. Its translation is CASSQDSGEVETQYF.

This clonotype was detected a few times. This sequence joins TRBV5-1 and TRBJ2-3, with D tentatively TRBD1 (7 bases). The CDR3 loop spans 18 amino acids. V lost 0 bases to trimming and J lost 3 bases, with 20 bases between them. Germline V lookup: CDR1 SGHRS, CDR2 YFSETQ. In nucleotides, the CDR3 is TGCGCCAGCAGCTTGGGCCGCAGCAGGGGGGATTATACAGATACGCAGTATTTT. Translating gives CASSLGRSRGDYTDTQYF.

This clonotype came up a few times. This chain connects TRBV7-9 to TRBJ2-3; 9 bases fit TRBD1. Germline lookup yields CDR1 SEHNR and CDR2 FQNEAQ (reference sequence). The CDR3 sequence is 15 residues long. V dropped 4 bases and J dropped 6; count of bases not matched to a gene: 8. CDR3 bases: TGTGCCAGCAGCTCAGTAGGGGACAGGGCCGATACGCAGTATTTT. Protein sequence: CASSSVGDRADTQYF.

This clonotype was picked up many times. V usage is TRBV7-9 and J usage is TRBJ2-1; D gene unclear. Germline assignment: CDR1 SEHNR and CDR2 FQNEAQ (reference sequence). The V gene lost 5 bases and the J gene lost 9 bases, with 14 bases spanning the gap. The CDR3 runs to 13 residues. The CDR3 region has the DNA TGTGCCAGCAGCATTGCGACAATGGGTGAGCAGTTCTTC. Its translation is CASSIATMGEQFF.

The chain employs TRBV12-3 or TRBV12-4 and TRBJ2-1; D may be TRBD1 (5 bases). The CDR3 length is 14 residues. Deletions cut 2 bases from V and 0 bases from J, with 5 bases between. The CDR3 loop reads CASSLQGSYNEQFF. The CDR3 region has the DNA TGTGCCAGCAGTTTACAGGGCTCCTACAATGAGCAGTTCTTC.

The chain links TRBV3-1 to TRBJ1-6; D gene uncertain. V lost 0 bases, J lost 5 bases, and 2 bases lay in between. CDR1 is LGHDT and CDR2 is YNNKEL in the germline V gene (reference sequence). CDR3 size: 13 residues. The CDR3 DNA sequence: TGTGCCAGCAGCCAAGAGGATAATTCACCCCTCCACTTT. Amino acids: CASSQEDNSPLHF.

This clonotype showed up just a few times. V gene TRBV4-2 combines with J gene TRBJ1-1; tentative D call: TRBD1 (6 bases). This CDR3 is 15 amino acids long. Trimming pared 4 bases from V and 1 base from J, leaving 13 bases between. Germline values: CDR1 LGHNA, CDR2 YNFKEQ. The CDR3, as DNA: TGTGCCAGCAGCCCGACCCAGGGGAGGAACACTGAAGCTTTCTTT. Translated, it gives CASSPTQGRNTEAFF.

This chain uses TRBV7-9 with TRBJ2-7; D is unclear. Trimming removed 2 bases at V and 5 bases at J, with 7 bases between. Germline CDR1 SEHNR, CDR2 FQNEAQ (reference sequence). The CDR3 runs 12 residues. The CDR3 here is CASSLTGHEQYF. CDR3 DNA: TGTGCCAGCAGCTTAACCGGGCACGAGCAGTACTTC. Supplemented by reference TRBV7-9 and TRBJ2-7, the full variable domain reads DTGVSQNPRHKITKRGQNVTFRCDPISEHNRLYWYRQTLGQGPEFLTYFQNEAQLEKSRLLSDRFSAERPKGSFSTLEIQRTEQGDSAMYLCASSLTGHEQYFGPGTRLTVT.

This clonotype was seen only a few times. The CDR3 coding sequence is TGTGCCAGCACGGACAGGGTTATCGGGACCACAGATACGCAGTATTTT. It codes for CASTDRVIGTTDTQYF. The chain carries TRBV7-2 and TRBJ2-3, with 8 bases aligning to TRBD1. This CDR3 has 16 residues. CDR1 and CDR2 from the germline V gene are SGHTA and FQGNSA. V lost 7 bases and J lost 2; bases outside the gene matches: 11. The full variable domain, in which reference TRBV7-2 and TRBJ2-3 provide the parts outside the CDR3, is GAGVSQSPSNKVTEKGKDVELRCDPISGHTALYWYRQSLGQGLEFLIYFQGNSAPDKSGLPSDRFSAERTGGSVSTLTIQRTQQEDSAVYLCASTDRVIGTTDTQYFGPGTRLTVL.

The gene calls are TRBV9 and TRBJ2-2, with a weak D call TRBD2 (6 bases). The CDR3 is 14 amino acids. Trimming left V 0 bases short and J 4 bases short, with 7 bases between. Per germline, CDR1 SGDLS and CDR2 YYNGEE. CDR3 sequence: CASSVVGGTGELFF. The DNA of the CDR3 is TGTGCCAGCAGCGTAGTCGGGGGCACCGGGGAGCTGTTTTTT. Complete variable domain (other parts from reference TRBV9 and TRBJ2-2): DSGVTQTPKHLITATGQRVTLRCSPRSGDLSVYWYQQSLDQGLQFLIQYYNGEERAKGNILERFSAQQFPDLHSELNLSSLELGDSALYFCASSVVGGTGELFFGEGSRLTVL.

This clonotype was detected many times. The chain combines TRBV4-1 with TRBJ2-3; possible D gene TRBD1, 5 bases. CDR1 and CDR2 from the germline V gene are MGHRA and YSYEKL. There are 12 residues in the CDR3. Trimming pared 8 bases from V and 0 bases from J, leaving 6 bases between. CDR3 coding DNA: TGCGCCAGCGCAGGGAGCACAGATACGCAGTATTTT. Residues: CASAGSTDTQYF.

The chain has TRBV10-3 and TRBJ2-2; D is undetermined. V was shortened by 10 bases and J by 0 bases, with 9 bases between the two germline ends. The V gene's germline CDR1 is ENHRY and CDR2 SYGVKD. The CDR3 spans 13 residues. CDR3 sequence (DNA): TGTGCCACCGAGAGCTCGAACACCGGGGAGCTGTTTTTT. It specifies CATESSNTGELFF.

V and J are TRBV20-1 and TRBJ2-7; 8 nucleotides line up with TRBD2. Germline V gene data show CDR1 as DFQATT and CDR2 as SNEGSKA (reference sequence). The V and J ends lost 3 bases and 2 bases, in that order; junction bases with no gene match: 6. The CDR3 sequence is 14 residues long. The CDR3: CSASGASGPYEQYF. CDR3 sequence (DNA): TGCAGTGCTAGTGGGGCTAGCGGGCCCTACGAGCAGTACTTC.

This rearrangement joins TRBV9 to TRBJ2-7, with a weak D call TRBD1 (6 bases). V was cut by 4 bases and J by 5 bases, with 19 bases left in between. Per the germline V gene, CDR1 is SGDLS and CDR2 is YYNGEE. The CDR3 is 15 amino acids. The CDR3 loop is CASSPRSGTRNEQYF. The CDR3 region has the DNA TGTGCCAGCAGCCCACGGTCCGGGACAAGGAACGAGCAGTACTTC. Variable domain in full (rest from reference TRBV9 and TRBJ2-7): DSGVTQTPKHLITATGQRVTLRCSPRSGDLSVYWYQQSLDQGLQFLIQYYNGEERAKGNILERFSAQQFPDLHSELNLSSLELGDSALYFCASSPRSGTRNEQYFGPGTRLTVT.

The table lists this clonotype with a few counts. V usage is TRBV29-1 and J usage is TRBJ2-3, with no clear D. V was shortened by 4 bases and J by 1 base, with 6 bases between the two germline ends. Germline values: CDR1 SQVTM, CDR2 ANQGSEA. The CDR3 sequence is 12 residues long. The chain's CDR3 is CSVGLGTDTQYF. DNA of the CDR3: TGCAGCGTTGGGTTGGGCACAGATACGCAGTATTTT.

This clonotype was seen repeatedly, ten times or more. This sequence joins TRBV20-1 and TRBJ2-4; 7 nucleotides match TRBD2. Looked up from germline, CDR1 is DFQATT and CDR2 is SNEGSKA (reference sequence). The CDR3 loop spans 19 amino acids. Unmatched junction bases numbered 17, after V lost 3 bases and J lost 0 bases. The CDR3 region has the DNA TGCAGTGCTAGCGGGGAATTTGCGGGAGTGGGAGAAGCCAAAAACATTCAGTACTTC. This gives the protein CSASGEFAGVGEAKNIQYF.

This clonotype was detected only a few times. V gene TRBV12-5 combines with J gene TRBJ2-1; no clear D gene. This CDR3 contains 15 residues. Trimming shortened V by 3 bases and J by 12 bases, and 21 bases separated the two germline ends. Germline CDR1 LGHNT, CDR2 FRNRAP. CDR3 DNA sequence: TGTGCTAGTGGTTTACGGCCCAACGCGGACCAGTTGCAGTTCTTC. Translating it yields CASGLRPNADQLQFF.